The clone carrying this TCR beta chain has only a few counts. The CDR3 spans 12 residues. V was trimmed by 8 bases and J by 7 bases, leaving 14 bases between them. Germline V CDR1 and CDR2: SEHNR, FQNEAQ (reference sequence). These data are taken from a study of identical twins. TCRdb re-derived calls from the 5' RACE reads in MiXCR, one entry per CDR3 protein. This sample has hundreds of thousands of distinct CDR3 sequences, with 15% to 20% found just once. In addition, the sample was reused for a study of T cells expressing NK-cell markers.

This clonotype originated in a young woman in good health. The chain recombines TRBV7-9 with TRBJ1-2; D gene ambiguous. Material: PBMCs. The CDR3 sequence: CASGEGFGGYTF. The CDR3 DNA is TGTGCCAGCGGGGAGGGATTTGGTGGCTACACCTTC.